The 2 T cell receptor beta chains below come from one sample, sequenced in a study of metastatic and nonmetastatic thyroid tumors. Ahead of thyroid surgery, no patient had received treatment of any kind. TCRdb used MiXCR to call clones anew from the PCR reads. The table records about 49,000 clones, 20% to 25% of them present only once. Sequenced material: blood. These receptors came from a female donor with papillary thyroid cancer or a benign thyroid nodule (not recorded which). Some clones in this sample may be carry-over from other donors' samples.

This clone was picked up many times. The chain links TRBV27 to TRBJ2-6; the D gene is possibly TRBD1 (5 bases). V lost 6 bases and J 2 bases, leaving 14 bases between the germline ends. Germline V lookup: CDR1 MNHEY, CDR2 SMNVEV (reference sequence). CDR3 length: 16 amino acids. The CDR3 loop reads CASSRSPRAGANVLTF. CDR3 DNA sequence: TGTGCCAGCAGCCGTTCGCCCAGGGCTGGGGCCAACGTCCTGACTTTC. The full variable domain, rest sourced from reference TRBV27 and TRBJ2-6, is EAQVTQNPRYLITVTGKKLTVTCSQNMNHEYMSWYRQDPGLGLRQIYYSMNVEVTDKGDVPEGYKVSRKEKRNFPLILESPSPNQTSLYFCASSRSPRAGANVLTFGAGSRLTVL.

The sample holds many counts of this clone. Other DNA variants within this sample encode the same CDR3. V usage is TRBV20-1 and J usage is TRBJ2-5, with 11 bases that match TRBD2. The CDR3 has 13 residues. Losses at the gene ends were 2 bases for V and 7 bases for J; bases not matched to a gene: 3. Germline values: CDR1 DFQATT, CDR2 SNEGSKA (reference sequence). The CDR3 sequence: CSARPTSGATQYF. The CDR3 region has the DNA TGCAGTGCTAGACCGACTAGCGGGGCGACCCAGTACTTC.